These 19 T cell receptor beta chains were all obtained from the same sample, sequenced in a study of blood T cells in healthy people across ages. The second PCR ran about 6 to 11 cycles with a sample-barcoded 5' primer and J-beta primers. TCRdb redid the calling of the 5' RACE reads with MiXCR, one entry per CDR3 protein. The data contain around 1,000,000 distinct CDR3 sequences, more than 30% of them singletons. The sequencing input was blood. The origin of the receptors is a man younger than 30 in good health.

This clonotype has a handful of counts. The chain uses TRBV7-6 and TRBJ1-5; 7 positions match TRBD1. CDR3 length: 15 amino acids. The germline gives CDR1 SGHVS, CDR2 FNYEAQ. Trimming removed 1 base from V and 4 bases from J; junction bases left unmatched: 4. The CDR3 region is CASSLETGWNQPQHF. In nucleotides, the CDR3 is TGTGCCAGCAGCTTAGAGACAGGGTGGAATCAGCCCCAGCATTTT.

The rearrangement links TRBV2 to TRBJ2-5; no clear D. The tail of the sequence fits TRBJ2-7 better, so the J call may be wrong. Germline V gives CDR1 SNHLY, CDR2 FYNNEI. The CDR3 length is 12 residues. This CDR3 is CASFQSFYEQYF. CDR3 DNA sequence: TGTGCCAGCTTCCAATCATTCTACGAGCAGTACTTC.

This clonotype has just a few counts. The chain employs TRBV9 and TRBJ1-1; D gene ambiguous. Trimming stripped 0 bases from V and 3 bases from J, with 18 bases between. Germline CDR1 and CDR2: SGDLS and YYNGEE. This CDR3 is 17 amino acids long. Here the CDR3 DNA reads TGTGCCAGCAGCGTAGAGGAAGGGAGGGAGGAGGACACTGAAGCTTTCTTT. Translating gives CASSVEEGREEDTEAFF.

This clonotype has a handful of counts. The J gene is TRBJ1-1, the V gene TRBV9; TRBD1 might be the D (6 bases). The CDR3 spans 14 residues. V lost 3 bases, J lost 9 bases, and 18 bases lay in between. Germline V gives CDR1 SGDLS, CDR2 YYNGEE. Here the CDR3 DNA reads TGTGCCAGCAGCGCCTCCGGGACACCGAACAAAGCTTTCTTT. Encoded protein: CASSASGTPNKAFF.

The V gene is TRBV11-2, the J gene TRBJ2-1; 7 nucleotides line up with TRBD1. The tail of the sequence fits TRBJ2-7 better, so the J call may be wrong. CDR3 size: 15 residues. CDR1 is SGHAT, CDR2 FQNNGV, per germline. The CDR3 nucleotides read TGTGCCAGCAGCTCACGGACAGGCGGCTACAATGAGCAGTACTTC. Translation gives CASSSRTGGYNEQYF.

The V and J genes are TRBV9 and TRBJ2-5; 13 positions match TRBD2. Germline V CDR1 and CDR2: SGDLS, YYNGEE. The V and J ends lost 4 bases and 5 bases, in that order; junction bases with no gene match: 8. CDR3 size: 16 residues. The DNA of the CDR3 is TGTGCCAGCAGCTCGCGGACTAGCGGGGGCTGGGAGACCCAGTACTTC. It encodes CASSSRTSGGWETQYF.

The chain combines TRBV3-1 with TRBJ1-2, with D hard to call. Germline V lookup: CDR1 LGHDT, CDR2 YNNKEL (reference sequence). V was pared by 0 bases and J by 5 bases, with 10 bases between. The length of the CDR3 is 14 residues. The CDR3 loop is CASSQDAEGYGYTF. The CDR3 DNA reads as TGTGCCAGCAGCCAAGATGCGGAAGGGTATGGCTACACCTTC.

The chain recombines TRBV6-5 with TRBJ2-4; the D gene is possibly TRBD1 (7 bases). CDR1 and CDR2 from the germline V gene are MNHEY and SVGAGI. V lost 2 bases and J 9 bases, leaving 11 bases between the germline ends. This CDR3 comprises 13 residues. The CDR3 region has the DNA TGTGCCAGCAGTTACGGAGGGGGCTTCATTCAGTACTTC. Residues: CASSYGGGFIQYF.

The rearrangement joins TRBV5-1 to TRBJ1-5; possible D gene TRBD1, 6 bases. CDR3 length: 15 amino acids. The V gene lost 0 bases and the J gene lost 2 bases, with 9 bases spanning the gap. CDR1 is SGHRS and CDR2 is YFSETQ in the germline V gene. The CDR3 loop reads CASSLASGGNQPQHF. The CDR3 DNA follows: TGCGCCAGCAGCTTGGCTTCAGGGGGCAATCAGCCCCAGCATTTT.

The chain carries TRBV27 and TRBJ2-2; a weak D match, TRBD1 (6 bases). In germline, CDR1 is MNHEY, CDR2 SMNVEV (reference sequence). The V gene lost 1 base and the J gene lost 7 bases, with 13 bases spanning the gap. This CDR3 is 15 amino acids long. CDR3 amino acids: CASSLFGQLNGELFF. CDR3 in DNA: TGTGCCAGCAGTTTATTTGGACAGCTCAACGGGGAGCTGTTTTTT.

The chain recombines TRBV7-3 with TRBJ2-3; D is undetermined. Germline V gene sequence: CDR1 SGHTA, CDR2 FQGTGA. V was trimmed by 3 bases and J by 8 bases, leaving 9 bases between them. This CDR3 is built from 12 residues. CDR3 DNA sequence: TGTGCCAGCAGCTTTCTCGGTGGTACGCAGTATTTT. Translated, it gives CASSFLGGTQYF. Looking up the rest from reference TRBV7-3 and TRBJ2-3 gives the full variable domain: GAGVSQTPSNKVTEKGKYVELRCDPISGHTALYWYRQSLGQGPEFLIYFQGTGAADDSGLPNDRFFAVRPEGSVSTLKIQRTERGDSAVYLCASSFLGGTQYFGPGTRLTVL.

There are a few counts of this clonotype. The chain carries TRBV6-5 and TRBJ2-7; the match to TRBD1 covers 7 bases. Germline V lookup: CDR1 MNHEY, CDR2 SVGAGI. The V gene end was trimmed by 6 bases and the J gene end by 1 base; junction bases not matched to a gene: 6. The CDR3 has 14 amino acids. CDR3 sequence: CASRTRDSSYEQYF. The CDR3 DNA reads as TGTGCCAGCAGGACTCGGGACAGTTCCTACGAGCAGTACTTC.

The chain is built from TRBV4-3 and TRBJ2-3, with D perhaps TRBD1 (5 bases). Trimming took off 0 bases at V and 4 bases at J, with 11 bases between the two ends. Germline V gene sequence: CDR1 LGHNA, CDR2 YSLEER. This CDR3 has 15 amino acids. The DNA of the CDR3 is TGCGCCAGCAGCCAAGAAAGCCAGGGCGCAGATACGCAGTATTTT. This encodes CASSQESQGADTQYF.

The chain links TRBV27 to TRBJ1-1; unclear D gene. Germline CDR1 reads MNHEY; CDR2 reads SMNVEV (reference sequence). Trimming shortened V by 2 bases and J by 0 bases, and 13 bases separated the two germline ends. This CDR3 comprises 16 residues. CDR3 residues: CASSLRGSTVNTEAFF. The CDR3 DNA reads TGTGCCAGCAGTTTACGTGGTTCGACGGTGAACACTGAAGCTTTCTTT.

In DNA, the CDR3 is TGCGCCAGCAGCTTGGATGACAGGGACTTTTCACCCCTCCACTTT. This translates into CASSLDDRDFSPLHF. The chain employs TRBV5-1 and TRBJ1-6; 7 nucleotides agree with TRBD1. The trim removed 0 bases at V and 9 bases at J, leaving 6 bases unmatched. The CDR3 is 15 amino acids. Germline values: CDR1 SGHRS, CDR2 YFSETQ.

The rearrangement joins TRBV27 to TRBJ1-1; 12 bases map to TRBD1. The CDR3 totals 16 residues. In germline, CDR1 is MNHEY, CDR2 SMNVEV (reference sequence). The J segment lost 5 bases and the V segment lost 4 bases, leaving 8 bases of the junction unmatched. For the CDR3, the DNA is TGTGCCAGCAGTTCCTCCGGGACAGGGGGCTTTACTGAAGCTTTCTTT. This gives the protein CASSSSGTGGFTEAFF.

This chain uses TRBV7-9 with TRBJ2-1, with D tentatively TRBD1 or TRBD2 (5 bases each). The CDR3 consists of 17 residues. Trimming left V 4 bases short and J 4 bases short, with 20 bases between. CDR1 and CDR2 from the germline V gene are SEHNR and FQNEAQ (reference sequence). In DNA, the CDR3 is TGTGCCAGCAGCTCCCCCGGGGCAAGTGTTCCTTACAATGAGCAGTTCTTC. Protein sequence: CASSSPGASVPYNEQFF.

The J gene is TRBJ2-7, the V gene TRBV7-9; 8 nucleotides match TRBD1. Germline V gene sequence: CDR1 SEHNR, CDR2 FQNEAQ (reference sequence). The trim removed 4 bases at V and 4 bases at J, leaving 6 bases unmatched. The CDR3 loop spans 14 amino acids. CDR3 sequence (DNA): TGTGCCAGCAGCTCCTGGGACAGGCGGTACGAGCAGTACTTC. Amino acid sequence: CASSSWDRRYEQYF.

The CDR3 region has the DNA TGTGCCAGCAGCCAAGGTCCAGGGGAGAACACTGAAGCTTTCTTT. This sequence encodes CASSQGPGENTEAFF. The J gene is TRBJ1-1, the V gene TRBV3-1; D might be TRBD1 (6 bases). The germline V gene has CDR1 LGHDT and CDR2 YNNKEL (reference sequence). This CDR3 is built from 15 residues. Trimming cost V 1 base and J 1 base, with 10 bases left between them. The variable domain in full, with the rest retrieved from reference TRBV3-1 and TRBJ1-1, is DTAVSQTPKYLVTQMGNDKSIKCEQNLGHDTMYWYKQDSKKFLKIMFSYNNKELIINETVPNRFSPKSPDKAHLNLHINSLELGDSAVYFCASSQGPGENTEAFFGQGTRLTVV.